A selection of T cell receptor beta chains follows, all from one sample in a study of cytomegalovirus exposure and HLA in healthy donors. Sequencing was performed with immunoSEQ multiplex PCR; in TCRdb, only in-frame clones are kept and a portion is missing. This table lists about 35,000 clones. The specimen sequenced was PBMCs. All receptors come from a middle-aged man in good health and CMV-seronegative. Each CDR3 is given without its conserved first and last residue.

CDR3 length: 11
V gene: TRBV30
J gene: TRBJ1-1
CDR3 protein: AWNRARDAEAF

CDR3 length: 13
V gene: TRBV5-1
J gene: TRBJ2-5
CDR3 protein: ASSWSSGNQETQY

CDR3 length: 14
V gene: TRBV6-5
J gene: TRBJ2-3
CDR3 protein: ASSYSGTGNTDKQY

CDR3 length: 14
V gene: TRBV5-1
J gene: TRBJ2-3
CDR3 protein: ASSLETSGRAGTQY

CDR3 length: 12
V gene: TRBV11-3
J gene: TRBJ2-7
CDR3 protein: ASSFSDLPYEQY